The rows below give T cell receptor beta chains drawn from one sample of a study of neurological immune-mediated disorders. TCRdb re-called the 5' RACE reads with MiXCR, one entry per CDR3 protein. The data hold 25,000 to 35,000 distinct CDR3 sequences, with roughly an eighth observed a single time. The sample consisted of PBMCs. All receptors derive from an older woman in good health. CDR3s include the opening cysteine and the closing phenylalanine or tryptophan. The D gene is left open where the match is weak. Only some rows state a clone size, as once, few, many or a class for expanded clones.

12	TRBV5-1	many	NA	TRBJ2-3	TGCGCCAGCAGCTCGGAGGCCGATACGCAGTATTTT	CASSSEADTQYF
15	TRBV20-1	many	NA	TRBJ2-1	TGCAGTGCTGAATCCAGGGTGTTGTCCTACAATGAGCAGTTCTTC	CSAESRVLSYNEQFF
15	TRBV4-1	many	NA	TRBJ1-2	TGCGCCAGCAGCCAAGATGGTACCCGAGGGTATGGCTACACCTTC	CASSQDGTRGYGYTF
21	TRBV6-2/TRBV6-3	many	NA	TRBJ2-7	TGTGCCAGCAGTCCCCTCGGTAGGGCCAAGGTGGGAAGGGCGACCTCCTACGAGCAGTACTTC	CASSPLGRAKVGRATSYEQYF
12	TRBV5-5	medium-sized	NA	TRBJ2-3	TGTGCCAGCAGCCCCGGAGGAGATACGCAGTATTTT	CASSPGGDTQYF
18	TRBV5-5	many	TRBD2	TRBJ2-7	TGTGCCAGCAGCTTGATTTTAGGGCTAGCGGGGGCCACCTACGAGCAGTACTTC	CASSLILGLAGATYEQYF
14	TRBV20-1	few	TRBD1	TRBJ1-3	TGCAGTGCCTCGACAGGGGCAACGGGAAACACCATATATTTT	CSASTGATGNTIYF
14	TRBV20-1	many	NA	TRBJ1-1	TGCAGTACTAGGGGCCCGTCATTCGACACTGAAGCTTTCTTT	CSTRGPSFDTEAFF
15	TRBV20-1	NA	TRBD1	TRBJ2-3	TGCAGTGCACCACAGGGGGCAAGTATTCGGGATACGCAGTATTTT	CSAPQGASIRDTQYF
13	TRBV10-3	many	NA	TRBJ1-2	TGTGCCACCCTAAGAGCAGGGAACTATGGCTACACCTTC	CATLRAGNYGYTF
16	TRBV4-3	many	NA	TRBJ2-3	TGCGCCAGCAGCCTAAGAGGGCAGGGGAGCACAGATACGCAGTATTTT	CASSLRGQGSTDTQYF
15	TRBV20-1	many	NA	TRBJ1-1	TGCAGTGCTAGAGTGGCCAGGCGCTCGAACACTGAAGCTTTCTTT	CSARVARRSNTEAFF
16	TRBV9	many	TRBD1	TRBJ2-7	TGTGCCAGCAGCGTAGACGCGGGTGGGACAGGGGGCGAGCAGTACTTC	CASSVDAGGTGGEQYF
14	TRBV5-1	few	NA	TRBJ1-6	TGCGCCAGCGCCCCGGGGCAGAATCAGTCACCCCTCCACTTT	CASAPGQNQSPLHF
13	TRBV29-1	many	TRBD1	TRBJ2-7	TGCAGCGTTGAGACAGGGGGGAGCTACGAGCAGTACTTC	CSVETGGSYEQYF
13	TRBV12-3/TRBV12-4	many	NA	TRBJ1-1	TGTGCCAGCAGTCCGAGACGGTACACTGAAGCTTTCTTT	CASSPRRYTEAFF
15	TRBV27	many	TRBD1	TRBJ2-4	TGTGCCAGCAGTCCGACAGGGGGCGCGGGGGGCATTCAGTACTTC	CASSPTGGAGGIQYF
15	TRBV7-2	many	TRBD1	TRBJ1-2	TGTGCCAGCAGCTCCCGGACAGGAGGGCACTATGGCTACACCTTC	CASSSRTGGHYGYTF
15	TRBV7-2	medium-sized	TRBD1	TRBJ1-5	TGTGCCAGCAGCTTAGGACAGGGACGCAATCAGCCCCAGCATTTT	CASSLGQGRNQPQHF
13	TRBV5-1	many	NA	TRBJ2-1	TGCGCCAGCAGCTTGGACACCTACAATGAGCAGTTCTTC	CASSLDTYNEQFF
13	TRBV3-1	many	NA	TRBJ1-2	TGTGCCAGCAGCCAGCGCAGCGACTATGGCTACACCTTC	CASSQRSDYGYTF
16	TRBV12-3/TRBV12-4	many	NA	TRBJ1-2	TGTGCCAGCAGTTCTCTCGTAGGGCCGGGGCGTGAGGGCTACACCTTC	CASSSLVGPGREGYTF
16	TRBV18	many	NA	TRBJ2-7	TGTGCCAGCTCACTGCGCGGGGGACACAACTTCTACGAGCAGTACTTC	CASSLRGGHNFYEQYF
14	TRBV20-1	many	NA	TRBJ2-1	TGCAGTGCTAGGGCGGGGAGCTCCTACAATGAGCAGTTCTTC	CSARAGSSYNEQFF
13	TRBV7-9	many	NA	TRBJ1-1	TGTGCCAGCAGCAGACAGGCGAACACTGAAGCTTTCTTT	CASSRQANTEAFF
15	TRBV7-2	many	TRBD1	TRBJ2-1	TGTGCCAGCAAAGGCGGGGACAGGGGATACAATGAGCAGTTCTTC	CASKGGDRGYNEQFF
15	TRBV12-3/TRBV12-4	many	TRBD1	TRBJ2-3	TGTGCCAGCAGTTTAGTGAGGGGGCCCACAGATACGCAGTATTTT	CASSLVRGPTDTQYF
15	TRBV5-5	many	NA	TRBJ1-1	TGTGCCAGCAGCCCTCTAGTGTTCGGGGGGGTTGAAGCTTTCTTT	CASSPLVFGGVEAFF
14	TRBV20-1	many	NA	TRBJ1-2	TGCAGTGCTAGAGTGGCAGGGAGGGACTATGGCTACACCTTC	CSARVAGRDYGYTF
12	TRBV12-3/TRBV12-4	medium-sized	NA	TRBJ2-5	TGTGCCAGCAGTCTGCTGAGGGAGACCCAGTACTTC	CASSLLRETQYF
13	TRBV7-6	many	NA	TRBJ2-7	TGTGCCAGCAGCTTAGGCAATTTGGGGGAGCAGTACTTC	CASSLGNLGEQYF
16	TRBV27	many	NA	TRBJ2-2	TGTGCCAGCAGTTTTTCGGCGCGTTGGGACACCGGGGAGCTGTTTTTT	CASSFSARWDTGELFF
16	TRBV7-2	many	TRBD2	TRBJ2-1	TGTGCCAGCAGCTTAGGGGGGACTAGCGGCTACAATGAGCAGTTCTTC	CASSLGGTSGYNEQFF